Included here is one T cell receptor (beta chain) sequence, with context. Its antigen remains unidentified. Primers for the PCR totalled 60 Vbeta and 13 Jbeta. Profiling relied on immunoSEQ multiplex PCR, and the TCRdb table lists in-frame clones only, not all of them. This sample carries about 79,000 clones, 70% to 80% of them seen once, and the ten largest clones take about 8%. The CDR3 runs to 15 residues. Germline V gene lookup returns CDR1 SGHNT and CDR2 YYREEE (reference sequence). With 5 bases clipped from V and 1 base from J, the junction kept 8 bases outside the gene matches. These data belong to a study of cytomegalovirus exposure and HLA in healthy donors. Study-wide background: There were approximately 400 genotyped donors. Of these, 75% to 85% fell in the genetic ancestry cluster associated with self-reported Caucasian donors. Study-level findings and limits: The study reported that TCR beta sequences accurately predicted HLA-A and HLA-B alleles in most subjects. TCR beta V segments were, for the most part, productive about 87% or about 30% of the time in an earlier analysis.

The clonotype originates from a man aged 55 to 70 in good health and CMV-seronegative. Sequencing was performed on PBMCs. The genes are TRBV5-4 and TRBJ2-7; 8 nucleotides line up with TRBD1. CDR3 sequence: CASRSGQEMSYEQYF. The CDR3 DNA reads as TGTGCCAGCAGATCGGGACAGGAGATGTCCTACGAGCAGTACTTC.